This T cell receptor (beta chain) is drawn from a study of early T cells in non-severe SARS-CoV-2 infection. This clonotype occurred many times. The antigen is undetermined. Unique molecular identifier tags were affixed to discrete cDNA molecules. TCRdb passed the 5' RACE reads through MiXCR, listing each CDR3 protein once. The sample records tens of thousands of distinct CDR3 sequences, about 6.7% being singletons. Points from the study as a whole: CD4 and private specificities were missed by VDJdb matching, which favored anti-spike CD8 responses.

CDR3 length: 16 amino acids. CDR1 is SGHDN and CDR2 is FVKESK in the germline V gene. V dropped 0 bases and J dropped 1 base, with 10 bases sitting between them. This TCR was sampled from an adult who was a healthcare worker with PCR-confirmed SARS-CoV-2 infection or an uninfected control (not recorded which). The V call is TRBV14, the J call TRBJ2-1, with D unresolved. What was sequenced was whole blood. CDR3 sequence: CASSQDPRYSYNEQFF. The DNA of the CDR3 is TGTGCCAGCAGCCAAGATCCCCGGTATTCCTACAATGAGCAGTTCTTC.